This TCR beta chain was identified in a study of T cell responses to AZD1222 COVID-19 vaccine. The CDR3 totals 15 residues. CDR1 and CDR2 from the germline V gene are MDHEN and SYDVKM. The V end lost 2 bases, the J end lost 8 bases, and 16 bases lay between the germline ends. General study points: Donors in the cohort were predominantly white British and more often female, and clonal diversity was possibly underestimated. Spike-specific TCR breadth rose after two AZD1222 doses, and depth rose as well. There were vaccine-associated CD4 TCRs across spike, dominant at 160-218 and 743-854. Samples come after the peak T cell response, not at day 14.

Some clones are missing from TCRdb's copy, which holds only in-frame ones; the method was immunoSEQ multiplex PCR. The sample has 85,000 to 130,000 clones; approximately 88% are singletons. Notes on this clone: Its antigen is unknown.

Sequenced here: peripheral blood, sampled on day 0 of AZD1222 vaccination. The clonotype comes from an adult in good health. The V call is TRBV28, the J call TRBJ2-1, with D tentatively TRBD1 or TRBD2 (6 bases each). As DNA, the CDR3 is TGTGCCAGCAGTTTAACAGGGTGGAGGGGCGATGAGCAGTTCTTC. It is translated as CASSLTGWRGDEQFF.